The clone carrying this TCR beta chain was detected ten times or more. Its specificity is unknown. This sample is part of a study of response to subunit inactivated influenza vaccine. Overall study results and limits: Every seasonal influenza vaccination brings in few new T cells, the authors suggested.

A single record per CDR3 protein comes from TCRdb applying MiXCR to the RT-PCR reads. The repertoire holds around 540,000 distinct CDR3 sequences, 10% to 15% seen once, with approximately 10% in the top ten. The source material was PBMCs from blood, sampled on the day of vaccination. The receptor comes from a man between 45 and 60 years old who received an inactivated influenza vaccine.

CDR3 residues: CASRDNQETQYF. The CDR3 coding sequence is TGTGCCAGTAGGGACAACCAAGAGACCCAGTACTTC. The chain is built from TRBV19 and TRBJ2-5, with TRBD1 as a possible D gene (5 bases). Trimming pared 6 bases from V and 0 bases from J, leaving 5 bases between. The CDR3 contains 12 residues. In germline, CDR1 is LNHDA, CDR2 SQIVND (reference sequence). Full variable domain (rest looked up from reference TRBV19 and TRBJ2-5): DGGITQSPKYLFRKEGQNVTLSCEQNLNHDAMYWYRQDPGQGLRLIYYSQIVNDFQKGDIAEGYSVSREKKESFPLTVTSAQKNPTAFYLCASRDNQETQYFGPGTRLLVL.